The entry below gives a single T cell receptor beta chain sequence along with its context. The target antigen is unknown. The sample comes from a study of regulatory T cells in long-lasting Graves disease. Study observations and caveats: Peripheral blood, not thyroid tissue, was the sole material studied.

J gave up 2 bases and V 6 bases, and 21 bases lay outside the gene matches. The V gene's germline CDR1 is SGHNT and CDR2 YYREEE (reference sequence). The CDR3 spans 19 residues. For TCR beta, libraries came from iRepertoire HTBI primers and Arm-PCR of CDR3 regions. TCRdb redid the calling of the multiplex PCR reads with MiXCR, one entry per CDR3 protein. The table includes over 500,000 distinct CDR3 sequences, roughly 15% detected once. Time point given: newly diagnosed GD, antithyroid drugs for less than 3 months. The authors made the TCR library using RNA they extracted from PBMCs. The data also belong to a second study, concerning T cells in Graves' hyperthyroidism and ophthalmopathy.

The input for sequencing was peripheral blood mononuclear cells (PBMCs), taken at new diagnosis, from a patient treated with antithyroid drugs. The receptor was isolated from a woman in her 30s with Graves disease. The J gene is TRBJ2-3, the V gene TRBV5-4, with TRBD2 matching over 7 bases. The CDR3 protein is CASKSASPKIAGNTDTQYF. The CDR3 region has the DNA TGTGCCAGCAAGTCCGCCTCACCCAAGATAGCGGGCAACACAGATACGCAGTATTTT.